The 17 T cell receptor delta chains presented below share a single source sample, sequenced in a study of γδ T cells in repeated Plasmodium falciparum infection. Bulk repertoires came from Vgamma9/Vdelta2+ or Vdelta2-negative gammadelta T cells flow-sorted from PBMC. TCRdb reprocessed the multiplex PCR reads through CATT. Among over 55,000 delta-chain clones, 1.5% to 2% were seen once, and the ten largest hold roughly 15%. The sample comprised gamma-delta T cells from blood. The receptor source for this set is a pool of human donors (malaria-infected and uninfected, not separated).

This clone has a count of ten or more. This likely reflects a read error, since a far larger clone is one base away. This specimen includes other DNA sequences encoding the same CDR3. V is TRDV2 and J is TRDJ1, with a weak D call TRDD3 (5 bases). The V gene's germline CDR1 is GEAIGNYY and CDR2 EKD. Trimming left V 3 bases short and J 5 bases short, with 24 bases between. CDR3 size: 17 residues. The CDR3 nucleotides read TGTGCCTGTGACCGGGTTCCCGGGGTGGGGTCCCCGGATAAACTCATCTTT. Its translation is CACDRVPGVGSPDKLIF.

Points on this clone: With only one base between it and a far larger clone, this is likely a read error. Other nucleotide sequences from this sample produce the same CDR3. V is TRDV1 and J is TRDJ1, with D maybe TRDD3 (5 bases). TCRdb carries no J gene annotation; the J gene was assigned here by matching the DNA with germline. This CDR3 region has 20 residues. Germline CDR1 reads TSWWSYY; CDR2 reads QGS. V lost 5 bases and J 0 bases, leaving 28 bases between the germline ends. The CDR3 DNA sequence: TGTGCTCTTGGGACCATCTTTGCCGGGGGGGGTTACTGGTACACCGATAAACTCATCTTT. This codes for CALGTIFAGGGYWYTDKLIF.

This clone was detected ten times or more. Since a far larger clone is one base different, this is likely a read error. This specimen includes other DNA sequences encoding the same CDR3. V is TRDV2 and J is TRDJ1; 8 bases are a match to TRDD3. The V gene end was trimmed by 3 bases and the J gene end by 0 bases; junction bases not matched to a gene: 47. This CDR3 has 29 amino acids. CDR1 and CDR2 from the germline V gene are GEAIGNYY and EKD. The CDR3 region is CACDPAFRPNGVEPLLGADADLYTDKLIF. The CDR3 coding sequence is TGTGCCTGTGACCCTGCCTTCCGGCCCAATGGAGTGGAGCCCTTACTGGGGGCCGACGCTGACCTATACACCGATAAACTCATCTTT.

By sample fraction, this clone is medium-sized. Other DNA sequences in the sample encode the same CDR3. The rearrangement links TRDV1 to TRDJ1; D unclear. Per germline, CDR1 TSWWSYY and CDR2 QGS. This CDR3 is 13 amino acids long. V was trimmed by 2 bases and J by 0 bases, leaving 4 bases between them. CDR3 nucleotides: TGTGCTCTTGGGGAAGCCTACACCGATAAACTCATCTTT. It translates to CALGEAYTDKLIF.

With regard to this clone: The mismatch at residue 9 between this DNA's translation and the TCRdb protein of a much larger clone likely reflects a read error; the protein shown is translated from the DNA. The sample carries other DNA sequences with the same CDR3. J is TRDJ1 and V is TRDV1; 8 nucleotides line up with TRDD3. Unmatched junction bases numbered 35, after V lost 8 bases and J lost 6 bases. This CDR3 has 22 residues. Germline V gene lookup returns CDR1 TSWWSYY and CDR2 QGS. CDR3 DNA: TGTGCTCTTTTGAAACAATCCTACAGGGGGATAATCGCGCTTCAAAGGGGTTATAAACTCATCTTT. It codes for CALLKQSYRGIIALQRGYKLIF.

This clone was observed a handful of times. TCRdb pairs this DNA with a much larger clone's protein that differs at residue 5, likely a read error; the protein shown was translated from the DNA. This chain connects TRDV1 to TRDJ2; 12 bases fit TRDD3. Germline trimming cut 3 bases from V and 0 bases from J; bases unmatched to any gene: 20. Germline V gene data show CDR1 as TSWWSYY and CDR2 as QGS. There are 23 residues in the CDR3. CDR3 sequence (DNA): TGTGCTCTTGGGGACCTAGGTAGGGAGACCTACTGGGGGATACTCTCTTTGACAGCACAACTCTTCTTT. It specifies CALGDLGRETYWGILSLTAQLFF.

Remarks on this clone: A read error may be the cause here, since a much bigger clone is one base away. Other DNA sequences in the same sample also yield this CDR3. The DNA of the CDR3 is TGTGCTCTCGGGCGGTATTCTCGTACCTTCCTTCGTCTACTTTGCACCGATAAACTCATCTTT. Protein product: CALGRYSRTFLRLLCTDKLIF. This chain uses TRDV1 with TRDJ1; TRDD2 matches at 7 bases. The ends lost 9 bases at V and 1 base at J; junction bases unmatched: 29. The germline gives CDR1 TSWWSYY, CDR2 QGS. The CDR3 spans 21 residues.

Points on this clone: With only one base between it and a far larger clone, this is likely a read error. Other DNA sequences within the sample encode an identical CDR3. The rearrangement links TRDV3 to TRDJ1, with D possibly TRDD2 on 5 matching bases. There are 20 residues in the CDR3. Trimming took off 3 bases at V and 1 base at J, with 33 bases between the two ends. Germline V gives CDR1 TVYSNPD, CDR2 GDNSRS (reference sequence). CDR3 protein: CAFLHPTWPVLRRFTDKLIF. The CDR3 DNA reads as TGTGCCTTCCTACACCCTACTTGGCCAGTACTTCGTCGTTTCACCGATAAACTCATCTTT.

Comments on this clone: The TCRdb protein, from a much larger clone, departs from this DNA's translation at residue 9, likely by read error; the protein shown derives from the DNA. The rearrangement joins TRDV1 to TRDJ1; 7 positions agree with TRDD3. The CDR3 extends over 22 amino acids. Germline V gives CDR1 TSWWSYY, CDR2 QGS. CDR3 sequence reads: CALGEWHFPPLGDRGYTYKLIF. CDR3 DNA sequence: TGTGCTCTTGGGGAATGGCATTTCCCACCTCTTGGGGATAGGGGCTACACCTATAAACTCATCTTT.

This clone was detected a few times. This likely reflects a read error, since a far larger clone is one base away. The same CDR3 also results from other DNA sequences found in this sample. V gene TRDV1 combines with J gene TRDJ1; 9 bases line up with TRDD3. Germline V gene sequence: CDR1 TSWWSYY, CDR2 QGS. The CDR3 runs to 20 residues. Written as DNA, the CDR3 is TGTGCTCTCGGGGAATCGGTGATCTTTAGGGGGGGATACAAAGCCGATAAACTCATCTTT. Translating it yields CALGESVIFRGGYKADKLIF.

Note on this clone: This DNA's translation differs at residue 11 from TCRdb's protein, which comes from a much larger clone; a read error is likely, and the protein shown is translated from the DNA. V is TRDV2 and J is TRDJ1; D assignment may be TRDD2 or TRDD3 (5 bases each). The germline gives CDR1 GEAIGNYY, CDR2 EKD. Trimming left V 0 bases short and J 2 bases short, with 21 bases between. This CDR3 has 18 amino acids. CDR3 protein: CACDTISPRGVLTDKLIF. The CDR3 nucleotides read TGTGCCTGTGACACCATATCGCCCCGGGGGGTCCTAACCGATAAACTCATCTTT.

Details on this clone: A far more abundant clone sits one base away, making this likely a read error. Other nucleotide sequences in the sample specify the same CDR3. The V gene is TRDV1, the J gene TRDJ1, with D possibly being TRDD3 (5 bases). The CDR3 covers 19 residues. Trimming shortened V by 1 base and J by 2 bases, and 23 bases separated the two germline ends. Per germline, CDR1 TSWWSYY and CDR2 QGS. CDR3 region: CALGEHSLFWDWRTDKLIF. In DNA form, the CDR3 reads TGTGCTCTTGGGGAACATTCCCTTTTTTGGGATTGGCGAACCGATAAACTCATCTTT.

This clone has a count of ten or more. TCRdb lists the protein of a much larger clone for this DNA, which differs at residue 15, so this is likely a read error; the protein given here is translated from the DNA itself. This chain uses TRDV2 with TRDJ1; 11 bases are shared with TRDD3. The CDR3 totals 21 residues. The V segment lost 0 bases and the J segment 0 bases; nucleotides outside the gene matches: 17. Germline loops: CDR1 GEAIGNYY, CDR2 EKD. The CDR3 is CACDTAEKVGDTRLHTDKLIF. CDR3 bases: TGTGCCTGTGACACCGCGGAGAAGGTGGGGGATACGCGTCTGCACACCGATAAACTCATCTTT.

This clone was picked up a small number of times. TCRdb shows a much larger clone's protein in place of this DNA's translation, and the two differ at residue 16, likely through a read error; the protein shown is translated from the DNA. The chain recombines TRDV1 with TRDJ1; D is possibly TRDD1 or TRDD3 (6 bases each). The V gene's germline CDR1 is TSWWSYY and CDR2 QGS. The CDR3 is made up of 21 amino acids. V was trimmed by 5 bases and J by 3 bases, leaving 34 bases between them. The CDR3 DNA reads TGTGCTCTTGGGTCCCCTCCAGGGAAATACGGTTCTGGGGCCGACCCCGATAAACTCATCTTT. This gives the protein CALGSPPGKYGSGADPDKLIF.

This clone was counted many times. The protein in TCRdb stems from a much larger clone and differs at residue 8 from this DNA's translation, likely a read error; here the protein is translated from the DNA. This chain joins TRDV2 and TRDJ1; tentative D call: TRDD3 (5 bases). Because TCRdb records no J gene, it was assigned here through a match of the DNA to germline. Germline loops: CDR1 GEAIGNYY, CDR2 EKD. V lost 0 bases, J lost 0 bases, and 19 bases lay in between. This CDR3 comprises 18 residues. The CDR3 here is CACDTSVPGAKYTDKLIF. DNA of the CDR3: TGTGCCTGTGACACCTCGGTACCGGGGGCCAAGTACACCGATAAACTCATCTTT.

As for this clone: The protein recorded in TCRdb matches a much larger clone and deviates from this DNA's translation at residue 3, suggesting a read error; the protein here is obtained by translating the DNA. The chain is built from TRDV3 and TRDJ1; 13 positions agree with TRDD3. TCRdb supplies no J gene; here it was assigned by aligning the nucleotide sequence to germline. The V gene's germline CDR1 is TVYSNPD and CDR2 GDNSRS (reference sequence). J lost 10 bases, V lost 5 bases, and 25 bases had no gene match. This CDR3 contains 18 residues. DNA for the CDR3: TGTGCCCTTTGCTCTACTGGGGGATACGCCTACGGGGCGTGCGGACTCATCTTT. Translation gives CALCSTGGYAYGACGLIF.

To note about this clone: TCRdb attributes to this sequence the protein of a much larger clone, which differs from the DNA translation at residue 6; a read error is likely, and the protein displayed is translated from the DNA. This chain uses TRDV1 with TRDJ1; weak D call: TRDD3 (6 bases). Germline-derived CDR1 and CDR2 are TSWWSYY and QGS. The CDR3 totals 19 residues. The V gene lost 0 bases and the J gene lost 2 bases, with 22 bases spanning the gap. The DNA for the CDR3 is TGTGCTCTTGGGGAACTTTTTCCCCTCATACTGGGTCGGACCGATAAACTCATCTTT. The encoded protein is CALGELFPLILGRTDKLIF.